Described below is a single TCR beta chain sequence and its context. The CDR3 is 16 amino acids. The germline V gene has CDR1 ENHRY and CDR2 SYGVKD. Trimming removed 8 bases at V and 0 bases at J, with 16 bases between. The data originate from a study of OX40 agonist ivuxolimab in advanced cancers. The protocol was immunoSEQ multiplex PCR, while the TCRdb copy is restricted to in-frame clones and leaves out a portion. The sample lists approximately 66,000 clones, around 88% occurring once. The rearrangement links TRBV10-3 to TRBJ2-2; D perhaps matches TRBD2 (5 bases). The input for sequencing was CD4+ or CD8+ T cells sorted from blood, taken in a trial of the OX40 agonist ivuxolimab. The clonotype was recovered from an adult with an advanced solid tumor such as melanoma, head and neck, liver or kidney cancer. This CDR3 reads CAIPGNTPTNTGELFF. As DNA, the CDR3 is TGTGCCATCCCCGGGAATACACCCACGAACACCGGGGAGCTGTTTTTT.